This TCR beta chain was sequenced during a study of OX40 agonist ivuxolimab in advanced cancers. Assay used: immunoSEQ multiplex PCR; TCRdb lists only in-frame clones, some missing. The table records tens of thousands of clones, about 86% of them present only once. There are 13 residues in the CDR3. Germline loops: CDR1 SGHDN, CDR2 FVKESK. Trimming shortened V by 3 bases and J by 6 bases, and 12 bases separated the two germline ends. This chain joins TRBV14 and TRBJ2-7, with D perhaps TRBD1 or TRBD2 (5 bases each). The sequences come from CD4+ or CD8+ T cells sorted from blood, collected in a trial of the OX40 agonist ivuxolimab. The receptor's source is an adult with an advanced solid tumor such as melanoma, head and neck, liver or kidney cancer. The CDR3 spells CASSQGVLGEQYF. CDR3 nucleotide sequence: TGTGCCAGCAGCCAGGGGGTCCTCGGCGAGCAGTACTTC.